These T cell receptor beta chains were read from a single sample in a study of blood T cell repertoires in COVID-19. Generated by immunoSEQ multiplex PCR, the TCRdb table keeps only in-frame clones and is missing some. This sample yields approximately 300,000 clones, of which around 81% are seen a single time; around 3.7% belongs to the top ten. The sequenced material came from peripheral blood. Receptors originate from a woman between 45 and 65 years old with active or convalescent COVID-19. CDR3s include the opening cysteine and the closing phenylalanine or tryptophan. The D gene is left open where the match is weak. The size entry is marked missing in some rows and otherwise reads once, few, many or a size class.

TRBJ2-5 . TRBV18 . CASSSLLSGAPMWETQYF TGTGCCAGCTCCTCCTTACTTTCAGGGGCTCCAATGTGGGAGACCCAGTACTTC
TRBJ2-1 once TRBV19 TRBD1 CASSPGQGTYNEQFF TGTGCCAGTAGCCCAGGACAGGGAACCTACAATGAGCAGTTCTTC
TRBJ1-3 . TRBV7-2 . CASSFVQGVSGNTIYF TGTGCCAGCAGCTTTGTACAAGGGGTTTCTGGAAACACCATATATTTT
TRBJ2-2 . TRBV7-9 . CASSLLGLGLNTGELFF TGTGCCAGCAGCTTATTGGGGCTGGGACTTAACACCGGGGAGCTGTTTTTT
TRBJ2-7 . TRBV19 TRBD2 CASGTSGPPAHEQYF TGTGCCAGTGGGACTAGCGGGCCTCCCGCCCACGAGCAGTACTTC
TRBJ2-3 . TRBV7-8 . CASSLGWTLPDTQYF TGTGCCAGCAGCTTAGGCTGGACACTCCCAGATACGCAGTATTTT
TRBJ1-6 . TRBV6-5 . CASSYRGRISPLHF TGTGCCAGCAGTTACAGGGGTCGGATCTCACCCCTCCACTTT
TRBJ2-5 . TRBV7-2 TRBD2 CASSLEGLAGVGGETQYF TGTGCCAGCAGCTTAGAGGGACTAGCGGGAGTGGGAGGGGAGACCCAGTACTTC
TRBJ1-1 . TRBV27 . CASSYINEAFF TGTGCCAGCAGTTATATAAATGAAGCTTTCTTT
TRBJ1-5 . TRBV19 . CASSVSNQPQHF TGTGCCAGTAGTGTAAGCAATCAGCCCCAGCATTTT